Listed below are T cell receptor beta chains from one sample, sequenced in a study of T cells in Graves' hyperthyroidism and ophthalmopathy. TCRdb ran MiXCR on the multiplex PCR reads and lists one entry per CDR3 protein. The sample lists roughly 700,000 distinct CDR3 sequences; around 15% were seen once. Sequenced: blood. The receptors were sampled from a man over 45 with Graves' hyperthyroidism. Each CDR3 is given with its conserved first and last residue. D genes are given only for firm matches. Some rows have no size entry. The others give once, few or many, or a class for an expanded clone.

D,J,V,size,CDR3,DNA
TRBD2,TRBJ2-1,TRBV20-1,.,CSALRLAGVGNEQFF,TGCAGTGCTTTAAGACTAGCGGGAGTCGGAAATGAGCAGTTCTTC
.,TRBJ1-1,TRBV6-1,few,CASRVNEEGYTEAFF,TGTGCCAGCAGGGTAAATGAGGAGGGGTACACTGAAGCTTTCTTT
.,TRBJ2-4,TRBV4-2,.,CASSPEGGDRYF,TGTGCCAGCAGCCCCGAAGGGGGGGATAGGTACTTC
.,TRBJ2-7,TRBV4-1,.,CASSQLAGETYEQYF,TGCGCCAGCAGCCAACTGGCAGGAGAAACCTACGAGCAGTACTTC
TRBD1,TRBJ2-7,TRBV28,many,CASSFPGQGAYEQYF,TGTGCCAGCAGTTTCCCCGGACAGGGGGCTTACGAGCAGTACTTC
.,TRBJ1-6,TRBV7-9,few,CASSAHDNSPLHF,TGTGCCAGCAGCGCCCACGATAATTCACCCCTCCACTTT
TRBD2,TRBJ2-3,TRBV7-9,many,CASSFPLAGGQDTQYF,TGTGCCAGCAGCTTTCCACTAGCGGGAGGGCAAGATACGCAGTATTTT
TRBD1,TRBJ2-7,TRBV7-2,few,CASSKPSGQGDEQYF,TGTGCCAGCAGCAAACCCTCGGGACAGGGGGACGAGCAGTACTTC
.,TRBJ2-7,TRBV13,few,CASSLARLGEQYF,TGTGCCAGCAGCTTAGCCCGCCTCGGCGAGCAGTACTTC
TRBD1,TRBJ2-2,TRBV20-1,.,CSAKDRAGTGELFF,TGCAGTGCTAAGGACAGGGCGGGCACCGGGGAGCTGTTTTTT
.,TRBJ1-2,TRBV25-1,many,CASSETSVGWGSYGYTF,TGTGCCAGCAGTGAAACTTCGGTGGGATGGGGCTCTTATGGCTACACCTTC
TRBD1,TRBJ2-3,TRBV2,many,CASSPRQGVTDTQYF,TGTGCCAGCAGCCCCCGACAGGGTGTTACAGATACGCAGTATTTT
.,TRBJ2-3,TRBV7-9,many,CASRDKRSSSTDTQYF,TGTGCCAGCCGGGACAAAAGATCGTCTAGCACAGATACGCAGTATTTT
TRBD2,TRBJ2-7,TRBV28,few,CASSPGMSGSYEQYF,TGTGCCAGCAGCCCCGGGATGAGCGGGAGCTACGAGCAGTACTTC
TRBD2,TRBJ2-5,TRBV18,many,CASSPSGRPETQYF,TGTGCCAGCTCACCTAGCGGGAGACCAGAGACCCAGTACTTC
TRBD2,TRBJ2-3,TRBV28,few,CASRVIPGLAGGDSTDTQYF,TGTGCCAGCAGGGTTATCCCGGGACTAGCGGGAGGAGATAGCACAGATACGCAGTATTTT
.,TRBJ2-7,TRBV25-1,.,CGTSGLLYEQYF,TGTGGAACGAGCGGGCTACTCTACGAGCAGTACTTC
.,TRBJ1-2,TRBV28,many,CASSLVGGGYTF,TGTGCCAGCAGTTTAGTCGGCGGGGGCTACACCTTC
.,TRBJ1-5,TRBV6-2/TRBV6-3,few,CASSYASSNQPQHF,TGTGCCAGCAGTTACGCCAGTAGCAATCAGCCCCAGCATTTT
.,TRBJ1-6,TRBV28,many,CASRGGAAYNSPLHF,TGTGCCAGCCGGGGGGGGGCGGCCTATAATTCACCCCTCCACTTT
.,TRBJ1-5,TRBV5-5,few,CASSLWYGDQPQHF,TGTGCCAGCAGCTTGTGGTACGGTGATCAGCCCCAGCATTTT
TRBD1,TRBJ1-4,TRBV7-9,many,CASSLWGTGSTNEKLFF,TGTGCCAGCAGCTTATGGGGGACAGGGAGCACTAATGAAAAACTGTTTTTT
.,TRBJ2-5,TRBV6-2/TRBV6-3,few,CASSYNQGFGETQYF,TGTGCCAGCAGTTACAATCAGGGGTTCGGGGAGACCCAGTACTTC
.,TRBJ1-1,TRBV5-1,many,CASSLDYSGVSTEAFF,TGCGCCAGCAGCTTGGATTACTCAGGGGTTTCGACTGAAGCTTTCTTT
TRBD1,TRBJ2-7,TRBV6-1,few,CASSRDRSLGEQYF,TGTGCCAGCAGCCGGGACAGGAGCCTTGGCGAGCAGTACTTC
TRBD1,TRBJ1-1,TRBV28,many,CASSLATGGEAFF,TGTGCCAGCAGTTTAGCGACAGGGGGTGAAGCTTTCTTT
TRBD2,TRBJ2-5,TRBV29-1,many,CSVARLAGQETQYF,TGCAGCGTTGCGCGACTAGCGGGGCAAGAGACCCAGTACTTC
TRBD2,TRBJ2-7,TRBV19,.,CASSITSGESYEQYF,TGTGCCAGTAGTATTACTAGCGGAGAATCCTACGAGCAGTACTTC
.,TRBJ2-5,TRBV7-2,many,CASSLFESETQYF,TGTGCCAGCAGCTTATTTGAAAGCGAAACCCAGTACTTC
TRBD1,TRBJ2-3,TRBV9,.,CASSPRQGAITDTQYF,TGTGCCAGCAGCCCACGACAGGGGGCTATCACAGATACGCAGTATTTT
TRBD2,TRBJ2-1,TRBV28,many,CASSVGGRADNEQFF,TGTGCCAGCAGTGTGGGAGGGCGGGCAGACAATGAGCAGTTCTTC
.,TRBJ2-5,TRBV20-1,.,CSAIPGPKETQYF,TGCAGTGCCATTCCCGGGCCCAAAGAGACCCAGTACTTC
TRBD2,TRBJ2-1,TRBV11-1,many,CASSPLWREVGNEQFF,TGTGCCAGCAGTCCCCTATGGCGGGAGGTGGGCAATGAGCAGTTCTTC
TRBD1,TRBJ2-7,TRBV19,.,CASSRGQEQYEQYF,TGTGCCAGTAGCCGAGGACAGGAGCAATACGAGCAGTACTTC
.,TRBJ1-2,TRBV11-2,many,CASSLHKGGYTF,TGTGCCAGCAGCTTACACAAGGGTGGCTACACCTTC
TRBD2,TRBJ2-7,TRBV28,many,CASTHSGRAISYEQYF,TGTGCCAGCACACATAGCGGGAGGGCGATATCCTACGAGCAGTACTTC
.,TRBJ1-1,TRBV29-1,many,CSVEALTVTLEAFF,TGCAGCGTTGAAGCTTTGACAGTAACCCTTGAAGCTTTCTTT
TRBD2,TRBJ2-1,TRBV20-1,many,CSARGTSGRTNTNEQFF,TGCAGTGCTAGGGGGACTAGCGGGAGGACAAACACCAATGAGCAGTTCTTC
.,TRBJ1-1,TRBV28,few,CASSRPNREFPEAFF,TGTGCCAGCAGTCGCCCAAACAGGGAATTCCCTGAAGCTTTCTTT
TRBD2,TRBJ2-2,TRBV11-2,many,CASSLDGLAELTGELFF,TGTGCCAGCAGCTTAGATGGACTAGCGGAGCTCACCGGGGAGCTGTTTTTT
.,TRBJ2-7,TRBV3-1,many,CASSLNPGLLSYEQYF,TGTGCCAGCAGCCTAAACCCGGGACTCCTGTCCTACGAGCAGTACTTC
TRBD2,TRBJ2-1,TRBV20-1,few,CSASASGRYYNEQFF,TGCAGTGCTAGCGCAAGCGGGAGATACTACAATGAGCAGTTCTTC
.,TRBJ1-2,TRBV7-8,few,CASSLVDSYGYTF,TGTGCCAGCAGCTTAGTCGACAGCTATGGCTACACCTTC
.,TRBJ1-2,TRBV28,few,CASSSGDYGYTF,TGTGCCAGCAGTTCGGGCGACTATGGCTACACCTTC
TRBD2,TRBJ2-1,TRBV14,.,CASRTTGGLAGYNEQFF,TGTGCCAGCAGAACCACAGGGGGACTAGCGGGTTACAATGAGCAGTTCTTC
.,TRBJ1-1,TRBV29-1,few,CSVDDRTEAFF,TGCAGCGTTGACGACCGGACTGAAGCTTTCTTT
TRBD2,TRBJ2-5,TRBV18,many,CASSPGLASETQYF,TGTGCCAGCTCACCAGGACTAGCGTCCGAGACCCAGTACTTC
TRBD1,TRBJ2-7,TRBV20-1,few,CSASPWDRASGEQYF,TGCAGTGCTAGCCCCTGGGACAGAGCCTCAGGGGAGCAGTACTTC
TRBD1,TRBJ1-5,TRBV3-1,.,CASSQGGTGGLSQPQHF,TGTGCCAGCAGCCAGGGGGGGACAGGGGGCCTCAGTCAGCCCCAGCATTTT
.,TRBJ2-6,TRBV28,few,CASSQPGDSGANVLTF,TGTGCCAGCAGCCAACCAGGGGACTCTGGGGCCAACGTCCTGACTTTC
TRBD1,TRBJ2-7,TRBV12-3/TRBV12-4,many,CASSPGQSIYEQYF,TGTGCCAGCAGCCCGGGACAGAGCATCTACGAGCAGTACTTC
TRBD1,TRBJ1-5,TRBV30,.,CAWRSRDRGDSNQPQHF,TGTGCCTGGAGGTCCCGAGACAGGGGTGATAGCAATCAGCCCCAGCATTTT
.,TRBJ2-1,TRBV12-3/TRBV12-4,many,CASSLWGREQFF,TGTGCCAGCAGTTTATGGGGTCGAGAGCAGTTCTTC
.,TRBJ1-1,TRBV28,.,CASSRAPSGSTEAFF,TGTGCCAGCAGTAGAGCCCCCTCCGGGAGCACTGAAGCTTTCTTT